This note documents a single T cell receptor beta chain sequence. As yet, its antigen is unknown. Using a J-beta primer mix together with a sample-barcoded 5' primer, a second PCR was run for about 6 to 11 cycles. Each CDR3 protein is one row after TCRdb ran MiXCR on the 5' RACE reads. The repertoire holds roughly 900,000 distinct CDR3 sequences, with roughly 48% as singletons. This sample stems from a study of blood T cells in healthy people across ages. General study results and limits: A strong correlation was seen between TCR beta diversity and naive T cell percentage.

Healthy Caucasian individuals from Russia aged 6 to 90 served as donors. CDR1 MNHNS and CDR2 SASEGT come from the germline V gene. The junction had 10 bases not matched to a gene; V was cut back by 4 bases and J by 1 base. The CDR3 is 18 residues long. The chain carries TRBV6-1 and TRBJ2-2, with 9 positions matching TRBD1. The sequenced material came from blood. The clonotype comes from a man aged 30 to 39 in good health. The CDR3 DNA reads as TGTGCCAGCAGTGTGAGACCGCCGGGACAGGGGAACACCGGGGAGCTGTTTTTT. As protein: CASSVRPPGQGNTGELFF.